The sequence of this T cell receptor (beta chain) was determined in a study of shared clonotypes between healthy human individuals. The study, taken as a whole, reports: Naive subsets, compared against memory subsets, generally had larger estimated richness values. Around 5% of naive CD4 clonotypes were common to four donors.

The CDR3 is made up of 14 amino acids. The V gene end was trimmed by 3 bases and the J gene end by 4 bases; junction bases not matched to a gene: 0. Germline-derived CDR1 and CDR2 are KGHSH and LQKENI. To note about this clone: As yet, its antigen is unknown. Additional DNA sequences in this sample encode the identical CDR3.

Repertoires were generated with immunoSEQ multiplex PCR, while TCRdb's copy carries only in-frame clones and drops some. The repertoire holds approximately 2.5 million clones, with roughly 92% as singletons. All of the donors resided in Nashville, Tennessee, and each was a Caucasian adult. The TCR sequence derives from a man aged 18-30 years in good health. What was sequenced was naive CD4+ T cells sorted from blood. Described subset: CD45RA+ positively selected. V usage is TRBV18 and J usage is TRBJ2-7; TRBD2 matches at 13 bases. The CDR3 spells CASSPGLAGYEQYF. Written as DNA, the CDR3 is TGTGCCAGCTCACCGGGACTAGCGGGGTACGAGCAGTACTTC.